A selection of T cell receptor beta chains follows, all from one sample in a study of preoperative IRX-2 immunotherapy in early breast cancer. Assay used: immunoSEQ multiplex PCR; TCRdb lists only in-frame clones, some missing. The sample shows 40,000 to 50,000 clones, 60% to 85% of them seen only once. The source material was tumor tissue, sampled after IRX-2 immunotherapy. The receptor set was obtained from a human donor with breast cancer. Both conserved end residues are part of each CDR3. D genes are given only for firm matches. Clone size appears in some rows only: once, few, many, or a class for an expanded clone.

abundance | j_gene | d_gene | v_gene | CDR3aa | CDR3nt
NA | TRBJ2-1 | NA | TRBV5-1 | CASSLTGSGYNEQFF | TGCGCCAGCAGCTTGACCGGGTCGGGGTACAATGAGCAGTTCTTC
NA | TRBJ1-5 | TRBD1 | TRBV6-8 | CASSGGQSNQPQHF | TGTGCCAGCAGTGGGGGACAGAGCAATCAGCCCCAGCATTTT
once | TRBJ2-3 | TRBD1 | TRBV6-8 | CASSTGTGTLDTQYF | TGTGCCAGCAGTACCGGGACAGGGACGTTAGATACGCAGTATTTT
few | TRBJ1-2 | NA | TRBV14 | CASSQGLTFSGRNYGYTF | TGTGCCAGCAGCCAAGGACTTACATTCTCAGGCAGGAACTATGGCTACACCTTC
medium-sized | TRBJ1-4 | TRBD1 | TRBV6-8 | CANRDREDEKLFF | TGTGCCAATCGGGACAGGGAAGATGAAAAACTGTTTTTT
NA | TRBJ2-3 | NA | TRBV5-1 | CASSLEARSTDTQYF | TGCGCCAGCAGCTTGGAAGCCCGTAGCACAGATACGCAGTATTTT
NA | TRBJ1-2 | NA | TRBV1 | CASSQEVWGPYGYTF | TGCGCCAGCAGCCAAGAGGTCTGGGGGCCTTATGGCTACACCTTC
once | TRBJ2-7 | TRBD2 | TRBV7-1 | CASSLGSGAVYEQYF | TGTGCCAGCAGCTTAGGTAGCGGGGCGGTCTACGAGCAGTACTTC
once | TRBJ2-5 | NA | TRBV5-1 | CASSLDPGVQETQYF | TGCGCCAGCAGCTTGGACCCAGGGGTCCAAGAGACCCAGTACTTC
NA | TRBJ1-3 | TRBD1 | TRBV6-8 | CASTQGAGGNTIYF | TGTGCCAGCACCCAGGGGGCCGGTGGAAACACCATATATTTT
NA | TRBJ1-5 | NA | TRBV6-8 | CASSGFSDTAQYSNQPQHF | TGTGCCAGCAGTGGGTTCTCAGATACCGCGCAATATAGCAATCAGCCCCAGCATTTT
NA | TRBJ2-3 | NA | TRBV5-1 | CASSFGYFPTDTQYF | TGCGCCAGCAGCTTCGGTTACTTCCCCACAGATACGCAGTATTTT
NA | TRBJ2-3 | NA | TRBV6-1 | CASSEGRGRLHTQYF | TGTGCCAGCAGTGAAGGAAGGGGCCGCCTTCATACGCAGTATTTT